These T cell receptor beta chains were read from a single sample in a study of identical twins. TCRdb independently ran MiXCR on the 5' RACE reads; one entry per CDR3 protein. The sample lists under 500,000 distinct CDR3 sequences, roughly an eighth occurring once. This same sample was also taken into another study, of yellow fever vaccine responses in identical twins.

The sequencing input was CD4+ T cells sorted from blood. The receptors originated from a woman younger than 35 in good health. CDR3s include the opening cysteine and the closing phenylalanine or tryptophan. Each record gives: V gene, clone size, D gene, J gene, CDR3 protein, CDR3 DNA. The D gene is left open where the match is weak. Clone size, where shown, is once, few, many, or a class for clones that have expanded.

TRBV6-1	many	TRBD1	TRBJ2-7	CASSQGQGRPYEQYF	TGTGCCAGCAGCCAAGGACAGGGGCGCCCCTACGAGCAGTACTTC
TRBV29-1	-	-	TRBJ1-2	CSVEFQGYYGYTF	TGCAGCGTTGAGTTTCAGGGATACTATGGCTACACCTTC
TRBV29-1	many	-	TRBJ1-6	CSVRERGGISPLHF	TGCAGCGTCCGAGAACGAGGAGGGATTTCACCCCTCCACTTT
TRBV25-1	few	TRBD1	TRBJ2-3	CASSDRGRSTDTQYF	TGTGCCAGCAGTGACAGGGGGCGGTCCACAGATACGCAGTATTTT
TRBV5-1	few	TRBD1	TRBJ2-7	CASSKGQAPYEQYF	TGCGCCAGCAGTAAGGGACAGGCCCCCTACGAGCAGTACTTC
TRBV6-1	-	TRBD1	TRBJ2-7	CASSRALGQGYEQYF	TGTGCCAGCAGTAGGGCCCTAGGACAGGGCTACGAGCAGTACTTC
TRBV12-3/TRBV12-4	-	-	TRBJ2-5	CASRPGRGNQYF	TGTGCCAGCAGGCCGGGACGGGGAAACCAGTACTTC
TRBV29-1	few	-	TRBJ2-1	CSVEGGRRYNEQFF	TGCAGCGTTGAAGGAGGGCGACGTTACAATGAGCAGTTCTTC
TRBV18	few	TRBD2	TRBJ2-2	CASSRTSEANTGELFF	TGTGCCAGCTCACGGACTAGCGAAGCGAACACCGGGGAGCTGTTTTTT
TRBV11-3	-	-	TRBJ2-5	CASSLGGDTQETQYF	TGTGCCAGCAGCTTAGGGGGGGACACACAAGAGACCCAGTACTTC
TRBV10-3	few	-	TRBJ1-2	CAITEGFKSGYTF	TGTGCCATCACCGAGGGGTTTAAGTCTGGCTACACCTTC
TRBV12-3/TRBV12-4	many	-	TRBJ2-7	CASKGRAEQYF	TGTGCCAGTAAAGGCCGAGCCGAGCAGTACTTC
TRBV19	-	-	TRBJ2-6	CASSIPSSGANVLTF	TGTGCCAGTAGTATACCATCCTCTGGGGCCAACGTCCTGACTTTC
TRBV28	many	TRBD1	TRBJ1-1	CASGQGALNTEAFF	TGTGCCAGCGGACAGGGGGCTTTAAACACTGAAGCTTTCTTT
TRBV24-1	once	-	TRBJ2-1	CATSVGDGHVVNEQFF	TGTGCCACCAGTGTTGGGGACGGCCACGTGGTGAATGAGCAGTTCTTC
TRBV10-3	few	TRBD2	TRBJ2-3	CAISEKAGGGTDTQYF	TGTGCCATCAGTGAGAAGGCGGGGGGGGGCACAGATACGCAGTATTTT
TRBV29-1	-	-	TRBJ2-3	CSVEDWGKSRPQYF	TGCAGCGTTGAAGACTGGGGAAAATCGAGGCCGCAGTATTTT
TRBV28	-	-	TRBJ1-5	CASRSSGGQPQHF	TGTGCCAGCAGATCAAGCGGGGGTCAGCCCCAGCATTTT